The clone carrying this T cell receptor (beta chain) occurred once. This specimen belongs to a study of spatial heterogeneity in lung cancer. Study-wide context: Sequence detection consistently recorded a greater number of beta-chain than alpha-chain sequences.

CDR1 MGHRA and CDR2 YSYEKL come from the germline V gene. CDR3 length: 14 amino acids. The V and J ends lost 0 bases and 6 bases respectively, with 11 bases between them. The time point denotes: sample taken at primary tumor resection. In each case, whole RNA from tumor, nontumor lung or frozen PBMC was sequenced unsorted. TCRdb processed the 5' RACE reads anew with MiXCR; each CDR3 protein has one entry. The sample shows some 78,000 distinct CDR3 sequences, roughly 8% of them seen only once. The J gene is TRBJ1-2, the V gene TRBV4-1, with D maybe TRBD1 (5 bases). The sequence derives from a male donor with early-stage non-small cell lung cancer. This material consisted of PBMCs, taken at surgery. The DNA of the CDR3 is TGCGCCAGCAGCCAAGATCCTACAGGCAATGGCTACACCTTC. It translates to CASSQDPTGNGYTF.